The 4 T cell receptor beta chains below all came from one sample that was sequenced in a study of vaccination and CD4 T cells after COVID-19. Their antigens remain unidentified. Treatment denoted: approximately nine-day PBMC culture with coronavirus spike peptide pools or control peptides (ViraFEST assay). Cultured CD4+ T-cell DNA underwent Oncomine TCR Beta short-read sequencing. TCRdb called the PCR reads again in MiXCR, with one record for every CDR3 protein. The table has approximately 10,000 distinct CDR3 sequences, over 70% seen once. Sequencing was done on a sample of CD4+ T cells from blood, cultured in vitro. Receptor source: a human donor who had recovered from COVID-19.

The chain combines TRBV2 with TRBJ2-7; 8 bases line up with TRBD1. The CDR3 sequence is 14 residues long. Germline trimming cut 5 bases from V and 0 bases from J; bases unmatched to any gene: 3. The germline V gene has CDR1 SNHLY and CDR2 FYNNEI. In DNA, the CDR3 is TGTGCCAGCAGTCAGGGGGCCGGCTCCTACGAGCAGTACTTC. Amino acid sequence: CASSQGAGSYEQYF.

The chain employs TRBV6-1 and TRBJ2-7; D call uncertain. Trimming pared 1 base from V and 3 bases from J, leaving 4 bases between. Germline CDR1 and CDR2: MNHNS and SASEGT. There are 12 residues in the CDR3. The CDR3 DNA follows: TGTGCCAGCAGTGAAGGGGGCTACGAGCAGTACTTC. Encoded protein: CASSEGGYEQYF.

The chain is built from TRBV12-3 or TRBV12-4 and TRBJ1-2; 9 bases line up with TRBD1. The CDR3 runs 14 residues. J gave up 7 bases and V 4 bases, and 7 bases lay outside the gene matches. The CDR3 is CASSSSGTGSGYTF. The CDR3 bases are TGTGCCAGCAGTTCATCCGGGACAGGGAGTGGCTACACCTTC.

This rearrangement joins TRBV27 to TRBJ2-5; D unclear. Trimming left V 4 bases short and J 4 bases short, with 10 bases between. This CDR3 is 13 amino acids long. Germline V gene data show CDR1 as MNHEY and CDR2 as SMNVEV (reference sequence). In DNA form, the CDR3 reads TGTGCCAGCAGTTCCCGACGGGCAGAGACCCAGTACTTC. The encoded protein is CASSSRRAETQYF.